These T cell receptor beta chains were read from a single sample in a study of OX40 agonist ivuxolimab in advanced cancers. Method: immunoSEQ multiplex PCR; TCRdb's copy keeps in-frame clones and lacks some. The sample includes 95,000 to 150,000 clones, around 92% of them seen just once. The specimen was CD4+ or CD8+ T cells sorted from blood, collected in a trial of the OX40 agonist ivuxolimab. The receptors derive from an adult with an advanced solid tumor such as melanoma, head and neck, liver or kidney cancer. Each CDR3 is given with its conserved first and last residue. The D gene is left open where the match is weak. Clone size appears in some rows only: once, few, many, or a class for an expanded clone.

TRBJ2-4,-,TRBV7-8,-,TGTGCCAGCAGCCGCCTGACCAATGCGGAATTAGCCAAAAACATTCAGTACTTC,CASSRLTNAELAKNIQYF
TRBJ1-1,-,TRBV7-2,TRBD1,TGTGCCAGCAGCACCGGACAGGGGGGAGTGGTGGCTTTCTTT,CASSTGQGGVVAFF
TRBJ2-7,-,TRBV19,TRBD2,TGTGCCAGTAGTATAAGGCCGACTAGCGGGAGCTCCTACGAGCAGTACTTC,CASSIRPTSGSSYEQYF
TRBJ1-5,-,TRBV28,TRBD1,TGTGCCAGCACCACTCCCCCAGGGACAGGTAGCAATCAGCCCCAGCATTTT,CASTTPPGTGSNQPQHF
TRBJ2-1,-,TRBV18,TRBD1,TGTGCCAGCTCACCCGAGGGGGCAATCGGGTGGAATGAGCAGTTCTTC,CASSPEGAIGWNEQFF
TRBJ1-1,-,TRBV2,-,TGTGCCAGCAGTGAACGGCCCCTCCGGAACACTGAAGCTTTCTTT,CASSERPLRNTEAFF
TRBJ2-2,-,TRBV7-9,-,TGTGCCAGCAGCCCCCCGGGGCACAAGAATCCCGGGGAGCTGTTTTTT,CASSPPGHKNPGELFF
TRBJ2-6,-,TRBV29-1,-,TGCAGCGTGGGGACCCTCGCTAACTCTGGGGCCAACGTCCTGACTTTC,CSVGTLANSGANVLTF
TRBJ1-1,-,TRBV6-1,TRBD1,TGTGCCAGCAGCCCGGGACAGATGAACACTGAAGCTTTCTTT,CASSPGQMNTEAFF
TRBJ1-3,-,TRBV28,TRBD1,TGTGCCACGTTCCAGGGGGCTGGAAACACCATATATTTT,CATFQGAGNTIYF
TRBJ2-5,-,TRBV27,TRBD2,TGTGCCAGCAGTTTCTGGCGGGAGGGCCAAGAGACCCAGTACTTC,CASSFWREGQETQYF
TRBJ2-1,-,TRBV2,-,TGTGCCAGAACTATGATGAATGAGCAGTTCTTC,CARTMMNEQFF
TRBJ2-5,-,TRBV5-4,TRBD2,TGTGCCAGCAGGCTCGGGACTAGCAGTCAAGAGACCCAGTACTTC,CASRLGTSSQETQYF
TRBJ2-3,-,TRBV29-1,-,TGCAGCGGAGGAGGGCTAGGCACAGATACGCAGTATTTT,CSGGGLGTDTQYF
TRBJ1-3,-,TRBV6-5,-,TGTGCCAGCACCAACACACTGAGCTCTGGAAACACCATATATTTT,CASTNTLSSGNTIYF
TRBJ2-5,-,TRBV2,-,TGTGCCAGCACTGTAGGGACGGCGAGCGGCGAGACCCAGTACTTC,CASTVGTASGETQYF
TRBJ2-5,-,TRBV6-4,-,TGTGCCAGCAGTGAGATCCAGGGGCAGACCCAGTACTTC,CASSEIQGQTQYF
TRBJ2-7,-,TRBV7-3,TRBD2,TGTGCTAGCAGCTTAACCGGTGGACTAGCGGGATTAGCCTACGAGCAGTACTTC,CASSLTGGLAGLAYEQYF
TRBJ2-7,-,TRBV14,-,TGTGCCAGCAGCCACCCGAAAGGGTCTGCGGCCTACGAGCAGTACTTC,CASSHPKGSAAYEQYF
TRBJ2-4,-,TRBV5-4,-,TGTGCCAGCAGCGGAGAACCTCCGCTAGCCAAAAACATTCAGTACTTC,CASSGEPPLAKNIQYF
TRBJ1-5,-,TRBV15,-,TGTGCCACCGGGGATCGACGGTCCAATCAGCCCCAGCATTTT,CATGDRRSNQPQHF
TRBJ2-7,few,TRBV19,TRBD2,TGTGCCAGTAGTGTCGGACTAGCGGGATCCTACGAGCAGTACTTC,CASSVGLAGSYEQYF
TRBJ1-2,once,TRBV29-1,-,TGCAGCGTTGAAGATCTCGAAGGGGGCTATGGCTACACCTTC,CSVEDLEGGYGYTF
TRBJ1-1,-,TRBV7-3,-,TGTGCCAGCAGCCCAGACAGGTTGAACACTGAAGCTTTCTTT,CASSPDRLNTEAFF
TRBJ2-1,-,TRBV15,TRBD2,TGTGCCACCAGCCCAGTACAGCGGGAGTACAATGAGCAGTTCTTC,CATSPVQREYNEQFF
TRBJ1-1,-,TRBV6-4,-,TGTGCCAGCAGTTACTCCAGGGGCACTGAAGCTTTCTTT,CASSYSRGTEAFF
TRBJ2-7,-,TRBV4-1,-,TGCGCCAGCAGCCAAGAGAGGCGGGCCCAGCAGTACTTC,CASSQERRAQQYF
TRBJ2-7,-,TRBV11-3,TRBD1,TGTGCCAGCAGCTTACGAGCAAGGGGGCTTCCCTACGAGCAGTACTTC,CASSLRARGLPYEQYF
TRBJ1-1,-,TRBV11-2,-,TGTGCCAGCAGCCCGGTCAAGGGAAACACTGAAGCTTTCTTT,CASSPVKGNTEAFF
TRBJ2-7,-,TRBV6-5,-,TGTGCCAGCAGTCCATCCTACGAGCAGTACTTC,CASSPSYEQYF
TRBJ1-2,-,TRBV9,TRBD1,TGTGCCAGCACCGCTCAGGGACAGCTCAACTATGGCTACACCTTC,CASTAQGQLNYGYTF
TRBJ1-2,-,TRBV19,-,TGTGCCAGTAGTATTCACCGTTTTATATATGAGAACTATGGCTACACCTTC,CASSIHRFIYENYGYTF
TRBJ1-3,-,TRBV28,-,TGTGCCAGCCTCCGGGGAGCTGGAAACACCATATATTTT,CASLRGAGNTIYF
TRBJ2-7,-,TRBV18,-,TGTGCCAGCTCACCTCTAGGAGGCGGCGAGCAGTACTTC,CASSPLGGGEQYF
TRBJ1-1,-,TRBV10-3,TRBD1,TGTGCCACTGACCGGGACAGGGGAACTGAAGCTTTCTTT,CATDRDRGTEAFF
TRBJ2-7,few,TRBV28,TRBD1,TGTGCCAGCGGACCGGGACAGCGCTACTCCTACGAGCAGTACTTC,CASGPGQRYSYEQYF
TRBJ2-7,-,TRBV29-1,-,TGCAGCGCTAAAAAGGGCAGGGGACCCTCCGCAAACTACGAGCAGTACTTC,CSAKKGRGPSANYEQYF
TRBJ2-3,-,TRBV5-4,TRBD2,TGTGCCAGCAGCTTGGATATTAGCGGGAGAAGTACGCAGTATTTT,CASSLDISGRSTQYF
TRBJ2-7,-,TRBV27,-,TGTGCCAGCAGTCCACTAATAGACAGAGCCTACGAGCAGTACTTC,CASSPLIDRAYEQYF
TRBJ1-5,once,TRBV7-2,-,TGTGCCAGCAGCTCAGGGGTGGGACAGCCCCAGCATTTT,CASSSGVGQPQHF
TRBJ1-1,-,TRBV7-3,-,TGTGCCAGCAGCCTGCAGGGAGACACTGAAGCTTTCTTT,CASSLQGDTEAFF
TRBJ2-1,-,TRBV7-3,-,TGTGCCAGCAGCCCCGTCGGGGGCTCAGGAAATGAGCAGTTCTTC,CASSPVGGSGNEQFF
TRBJ2-7,-,TRBV28,-,TGTGCCAGCAGTCCCCTTTCCTACGAGCAGTACTTC,CASSPLSYEQYF
TRBJ2-3,-,TRBV5-1,TRBD1,TGCGCCAGCAGTCTCACCGGGACAGGAGGGACAGATACGCAGTATTTT,CASSLTGTGGTDTQYF
TRBJ1-5,-,TRBV7-2,TRBD1,TGTGCCAGCAGCCCGGGACAGAGGAACAATCAGCCCCAGCATTTT,CASSPGQRNNQPQHF
TRBJ2-7,-,TRBV6-4,-,TGTGCCAGCAGCCCACTACGGGGGAGCAAAACCTGGGAGCAGTACTTC,CASSPLRGSKTWEQYF
TRBJ2-1,-,TRBV12-5,-,TGTGCTAGTGGTTTGGTAGATGCAGGTAGGATGCAGTTCTTC,CASGLVDAGRMQFF
TRBJ1-1,-,TRBV5-4,-,TGTGCCAGCAGCTTTATTAAGGGCGGTGAAGCTTTCTTT,CASSFIKGGEAFF
TRBJ1-3,-,TRBV6-1,TRBD1,TGTGCCAGCAGTGAGGACAGGGTGAACACCATATATTTT,CASSEDRVNTIYF
TRBJ2-7,-,TRBV7-9,TRBD2,TGTGCCAGCAGAACGCTAGCGGGTAGATCCTACGAGCAGTACTTC,CASRTLAGRSYEQYF
TRBJ2-7,-,TRBV5-1,-,TGCGCCAGCAGCTTGGACAGATCCTACGAGCAGTACTTC,CASSLDRSYEQYF
TRBJ2-5,-,TRBV6-6,-,TGTGCCAGCAGACAGAGCTCAGAGACCCAGTACTTC,CASRQSSETQYF